The T cell receptor (beta chain) described here comes from a study of shared clonotypes between healthy human individuals. Across the study: The cohort comprised a couple of women and a few men. Their ages spanned 18 to 49 years. Study results and limitations: Clonotype sharing across several donors was observed for about 5.2% of naive CD4 clonotypes.

Pooled CD45RO+ cells and CCR7-negative CD45RA+ TemRA cells made up CD8 memory. In the source study's methods: Filtering differed, since immunoSEQ gave only junction sequences and no quality scores. Clones were read by immunoSEQ multiplex PCR, and TCRdb kept only the in-frame ones, dropping some. That table furnishes V, J and clone size, whereas the DNA furnished D and trimming. The sample consists of approximately 100,000 clones, about 67% of them appearing once. Germline loops: CDR1 SGHDT, CDR2 YYEEEE. There are 11 residues in the CDR3. V lost 2 bases to trimming and J lost 7 bases, with 7 bases between them. This clone was recorded many times. The target antigen is unknown.

The gene calls are TRBV5-6 and TRBJ2-7; D gene ambiguous. The sample consisted of memory CD8+ T cells sorted from blood. This sample's subset: CD45RO+ cells pooled with CCR7-negative TemRA cells. This clonotype was sampled from a woman aged 25 to 39 in good health. The DNA for the CDR3 is TGTGCCAGCAGCTTTAGTCTAGAGCAGTACTTC. The encoded protein is CASSFSLEQYF.